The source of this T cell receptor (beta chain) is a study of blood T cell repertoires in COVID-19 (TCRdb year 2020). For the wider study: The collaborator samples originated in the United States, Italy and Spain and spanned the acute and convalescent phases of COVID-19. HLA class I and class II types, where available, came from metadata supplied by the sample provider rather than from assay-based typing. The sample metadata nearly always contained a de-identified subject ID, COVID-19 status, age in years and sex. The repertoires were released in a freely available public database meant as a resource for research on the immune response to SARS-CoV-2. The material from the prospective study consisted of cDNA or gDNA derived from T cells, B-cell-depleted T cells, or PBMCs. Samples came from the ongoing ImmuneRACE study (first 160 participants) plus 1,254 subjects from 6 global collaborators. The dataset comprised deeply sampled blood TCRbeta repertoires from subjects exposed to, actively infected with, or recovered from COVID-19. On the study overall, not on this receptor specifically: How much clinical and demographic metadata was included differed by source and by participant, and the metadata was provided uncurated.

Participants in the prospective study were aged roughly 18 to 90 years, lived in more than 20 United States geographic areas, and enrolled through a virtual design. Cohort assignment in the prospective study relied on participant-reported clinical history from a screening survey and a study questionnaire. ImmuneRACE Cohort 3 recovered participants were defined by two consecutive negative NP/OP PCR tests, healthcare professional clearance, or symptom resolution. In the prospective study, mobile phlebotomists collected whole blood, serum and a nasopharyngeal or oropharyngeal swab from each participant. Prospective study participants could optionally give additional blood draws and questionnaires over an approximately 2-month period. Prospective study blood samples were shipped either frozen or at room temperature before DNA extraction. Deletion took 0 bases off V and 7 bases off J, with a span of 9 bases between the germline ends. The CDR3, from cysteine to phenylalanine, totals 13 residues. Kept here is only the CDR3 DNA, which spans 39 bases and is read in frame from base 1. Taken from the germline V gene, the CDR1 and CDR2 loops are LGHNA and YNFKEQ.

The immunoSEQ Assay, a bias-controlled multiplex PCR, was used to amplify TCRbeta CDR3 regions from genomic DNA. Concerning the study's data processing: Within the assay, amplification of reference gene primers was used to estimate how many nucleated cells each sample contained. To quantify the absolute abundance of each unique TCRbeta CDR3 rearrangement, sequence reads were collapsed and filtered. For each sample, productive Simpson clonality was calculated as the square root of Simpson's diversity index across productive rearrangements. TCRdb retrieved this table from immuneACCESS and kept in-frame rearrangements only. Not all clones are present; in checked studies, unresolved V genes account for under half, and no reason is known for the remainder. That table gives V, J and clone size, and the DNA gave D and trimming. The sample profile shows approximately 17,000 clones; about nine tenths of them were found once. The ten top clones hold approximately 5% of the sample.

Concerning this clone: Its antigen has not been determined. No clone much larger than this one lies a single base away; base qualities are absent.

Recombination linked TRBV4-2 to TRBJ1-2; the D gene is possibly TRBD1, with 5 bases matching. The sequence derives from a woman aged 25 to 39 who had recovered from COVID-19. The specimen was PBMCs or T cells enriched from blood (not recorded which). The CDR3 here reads CASSQDRGGGYTF. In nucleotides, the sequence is TGTGCCAGCAGCCAAGACCGGGGGGGTGGCTACACCTTC.